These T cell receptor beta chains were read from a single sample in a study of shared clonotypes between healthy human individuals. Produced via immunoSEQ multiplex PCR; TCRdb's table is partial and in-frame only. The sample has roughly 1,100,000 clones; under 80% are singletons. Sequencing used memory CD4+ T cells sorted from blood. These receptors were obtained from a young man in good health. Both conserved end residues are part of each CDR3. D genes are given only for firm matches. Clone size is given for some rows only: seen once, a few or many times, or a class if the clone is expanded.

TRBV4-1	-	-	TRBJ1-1	CASSQGTGQLFGAEAFF	TGCGCCAGCAGCCAAGGGACGGGACAACTCTTCGGCGCTGAAGCTTTCTTT
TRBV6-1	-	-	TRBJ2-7	CASSEGRVYEQYF	TGTGCCAGCAGTGAAGGCAGGGTCTACGAGCAGTACTTC
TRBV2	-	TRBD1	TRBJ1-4	CASRRQGTTNEKLFF	TGTGCCAGCAGAAGACAGGGCACAACTAATGAAAAACTGTTTTTT
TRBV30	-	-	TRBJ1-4	CAWSGMGRTNEKLFF	TGTGCCTGGAGTGGGATGGGGAGGACTAATGAAAAACTGTTTTTT
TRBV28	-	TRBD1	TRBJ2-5	CASSSGTGTEETQYF	TGTGCCAGCAGTTCCGGGACAGGGACCGAAGAGACCCAGTACTTC
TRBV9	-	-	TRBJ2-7	CASSVGGHSYEQYF	TGTGCCAGCAGCGTAGGGGGACACTCCTACGAGCAGTACTTC
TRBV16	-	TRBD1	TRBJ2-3	CASSPGTGSTDTQYF	TGTGCCAGCAGCCCCGGGACAGGGAGCACAGATACGCAGTATTTT
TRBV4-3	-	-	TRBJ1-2	CASSQDSGVSNGYTF	TGCGCCAGCAGCCAAGACTCAGGGGTTTCTAATGGCTACACCTTC
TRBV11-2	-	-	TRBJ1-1	CASSLAPNTEAFF	TGTGCCAGCAGCTTAGCCCCGAACACTGAAGCTTTCTTT
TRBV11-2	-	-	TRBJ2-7	CASSDNGRSQGGEQYF	TGTGCCAGCAGCGACAATGGGCGGTCCCAGGGGGGCGAGCAGTACTTC
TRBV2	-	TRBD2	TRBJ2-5	CASSTSGIRGETQYF	TGTGCCAGCAGTACTAGCGGGATAAGGGGGGAGACCCAGTACTTC
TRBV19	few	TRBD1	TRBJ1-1	CATAERTGGAGFAEAFF	TGTGCCACCGCAGAAAGGACAGGGGGCGCCGGTTTTGCTGAAGCTTTCTTT
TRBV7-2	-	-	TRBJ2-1	CASSSGAGRYNEQFF	TGTGCCAGCAGCTCCGGAGCAGGGCGGTACAATGAGCAGTTCTTC
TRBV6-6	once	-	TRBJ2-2	CASSYSTRSNTGELFF	TGTGCCAGCAGTTACTCGACCAGATCTAACACCGGGGAGCTGTTTTTT
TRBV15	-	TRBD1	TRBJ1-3	CATSRQQGTTIYF	TGTGCCACCAGCAGACAACAGGGGACCACCATATATTTT
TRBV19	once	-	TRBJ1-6	CASSIWRVNSPLHF	TGTGCCAGTAGTATATGGAGGGTGAATTCACCCCTCCACTTT
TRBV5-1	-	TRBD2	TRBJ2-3	CASSLGTSGGSTDTQYF	TGCGCCAGCAGCCTCGGGACTAGCGGGGGGTCCACAGATACGCAGTATTTT
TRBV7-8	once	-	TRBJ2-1	CASSLGTSDGEFF	TGTGCCAGCAGCTTAGGGACATCTGACGGAGAGTTCTTC
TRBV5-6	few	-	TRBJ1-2	CASSPAGVIYGYTF	TGTGCCAGCAGCCCCGCTGGGGTTATCTATGGCTACACCTTC
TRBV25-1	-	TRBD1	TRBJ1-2	CASSGDRDGYTF	TGTGCCAGCAGTGGGGACAGGGATGGCTACACCTTC
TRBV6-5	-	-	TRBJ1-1	CASSGGALNTEAFF	TGTGCCAGCAGCGGGGGAGCCCTGAACACTGAAGCTTTCTTT
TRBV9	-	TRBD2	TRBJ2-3	CASSVGTSPSDTQYF	TGTGCCAGCAGCGTGGGGACTAGCCCTTCTGATACGCAGTATTTT
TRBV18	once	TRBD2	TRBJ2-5	CASSRPSGAEYQETQYF	TGTGCCAGCTCACGCCCTAGCGGGGCGGAGTACCAAGAGACCCAGTACTTC
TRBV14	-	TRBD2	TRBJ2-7	CASSRNLGSGATYEQYF	TGTGCCAGCAGCCGGAACCTGGGGAGCGGGGCTACCTACGAGCAGTACTTC
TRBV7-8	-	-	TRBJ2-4	CASSLGGGGAGIQYF	TGTGCCAGCAGCTTAGGTGGGGGGGGCGCGGGCATTCAGTACTTC
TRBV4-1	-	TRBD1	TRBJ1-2	CASSPNRDRGQSGYGYTF	TGCGCCAGCAGCCCTAACCGGGACAGGGGGCAGTCGGGCTATGGCTACACCTTC
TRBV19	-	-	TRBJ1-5	CASSIHSGVRQPQHF	TGTGCCAGTAGTATCCATTCGGGGGTACGGCAGCCCCAGCATTTT
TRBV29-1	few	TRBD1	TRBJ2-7	CSVTGDQYEQYF	TGCAGCGTGACAGGGGATCAGTACGAGCAGTACTTC
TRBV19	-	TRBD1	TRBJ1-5	CASTPSGGSNQPQHF	TGTGCCAGTACCCCCTCAGGGGGCAGCAATCAGCCCCAGCATTTT
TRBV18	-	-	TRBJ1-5	CASSSGVNQPQHF	TGTGCCAGCTCATCCGGGGTCAATCAGCCCCAGCATTTT
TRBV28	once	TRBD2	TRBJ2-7	CASSLLAGGPKGEQYF	TGTGCCAGCAGTTTACTGGCGGGAGGTCCCAAGGGGGAGCAGTACTTC
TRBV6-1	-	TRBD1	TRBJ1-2	CASSKDRFIGGYTF	TGTGCCAGCAGCAAGGACAGGTTTATAGGGGGCTACACCTTC
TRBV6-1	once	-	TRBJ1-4	CASSENEKLFF	TGTGCCAGCAGTGAAAATGAAAAACTGTTTTTT
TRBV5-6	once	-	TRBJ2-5	CASSTGNQETQYF	TGTGCCAGCAGCACCGGGAACCAAGAGACCCAGTACTTC
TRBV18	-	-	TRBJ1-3	CASSEGSNGNTIYF	TGTGCCAGCTCAGAAGGGAGTAATGGAAACACCATATATTTT
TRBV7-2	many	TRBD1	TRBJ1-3	CASSFGTGKGNTIYF	TGTGCCAGCAGCTTTGGGACAGGGAAAGGAAACACCATATATTTT
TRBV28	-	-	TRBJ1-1	CASRPPAGHTEAFF	TGTGCCAGCAGGCCCCCCGCAGGGCACACTGAAGCTTTCTTT
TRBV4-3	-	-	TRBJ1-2	CASSQVGSYGYTF	TGCGCCAGCAGCCAAGTCGGGTCCTATGGCTACACCTTC
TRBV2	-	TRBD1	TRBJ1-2	CASRGPSGGDGYTF	TGTGCCAGCAGAGGTCCTTCAGGGGGCGATGGCTACACCTTC
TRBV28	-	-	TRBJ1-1	CASDELTGTEAFF	TGTGCCAGCGATGAACTTACGGGCACTGAAGCTTTCTTT
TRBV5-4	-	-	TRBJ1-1	CASSLDSTEAFF	TGTGCCAGCAGCTTGGATAGCACTGAAGCTTTCTTT
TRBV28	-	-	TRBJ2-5	CASPPLAGRETQYF	TGTGCCAGCCCCCCTCTGGCAGGGAGAGAGACCCAGTACTTC
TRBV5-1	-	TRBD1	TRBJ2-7	CASSLTGQGAYEQYF	TGCGCCAGCAGCTTGACGGGACAGGGGGCCTACGAGCAGTACTTC
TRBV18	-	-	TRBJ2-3	CASSPGRLSTDTQYF	TGTGCCAGCTCACCCGGACGGCTGAGCACAGATACGCAGTATTTT
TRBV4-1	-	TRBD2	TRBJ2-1	CASSQERSGRAREQFF	TGCGCCAGCAGCCAGGAACGTAGCGGGAGGGCCCGTGAGCAGTTCTTC
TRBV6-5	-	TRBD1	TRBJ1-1	CASSLGQGFARAFF	TGTGCCAGCAGCTTGGGACAGGGTTTCGCCCGAGCTTTCTTT